These 18 T cell receptor beta chains originate from one sample sequenced in a study of blood T cell repertoires in COVID-19. Sequencing was performed with immunoSEQ multiplex PCR; in TCRdb, only in-frame clones are kept and a portion is missing. In the table there are about 170,000 clones, around 82% of which are singletons. Sequencing used peripheral blood. These receptors came from a man in his sixties who had recovered from COVID-19.

This chain uses TRBV6-1 with TRBJ1-4; D gene uncertain. V lost 0 bases and J lost 8, with 16 bases in between. The CDR3 sequence is 16 residues long. Germline-derived CDR1 and CDR2 are MNHNS and SASEGT. The CDR3 sequence is CASSEALSGSGEKLFF. The CDR3 DNA sequence: TGTGCCAGCAGTGAAGCGCTATCGGGAAGTGGGGAAAAACTGTTTTTT.

The chain employs TRBV27 and TRBJ1-6; D unresolved. Trimming stripped 4 bases from V and 10 bases from J, with 11 bases between. Germline V gene data show CDR1 as MNHEY and CDR2 as SMNVEV (reference sequence). This CDR3 is 13 amino acids long. The CDR3 region has the DNA TGTGCCAGCAGTTCATCCAGTACATCACCCCTCCACTTT. Its protein is CASSSSSTSPLHF.

The chain uses TRBV3-1 (or the pseudogene TRBV3-2) and TRBJ2-1; D remains ambiguous. Between the trimmed V and J ends, which lost 5 bases and 3 bases, there was a span of 14 bases. CDR3 length equals 15 residues. Germline V gene sequence: CDR1 LGHDT, CDR2 YNNKEL (reference sequence). The DNA of the CDR3 is TGTGCCAGCAGCGAATGGAATAGCCTCTACAATGAGCAGTTCTTC. Its protein is CASSEWNSLYNEQFF.

This chain connects TRBV18 to TRBJ1-6; TRBD1 matches 9 bases. Germline V CDR1 and CDR2: KGHSH, LQKENI. The CDR3 spans 14 residues. J gave up 8 bases and V 4 bases, and 3 bases lay outside the gene matches. This chain's CDR3 is CASSHRDRDSPLHF. The CDR3 DNA reads TGTGCCAGCTCACACCGGGACAGGGATTCACCCCTCCACTTT.

The rearrangement joins TRBV7-3 to TRBJ1-2; TRBD1 matches 9 bases. The J segment lost 6 bases and the V segment lost 6 bases, leaving 11 bases of the junction unmatched. Per the germline V gene, CDR1 is SGHTA and CDR2 is FQGTGA. The CDR3 is made up of 15 amino acids. CDR3 coding DNA: TGTGCCAGCAGTTCTGGTGGGACAGGGATGAATGGCTACACCTTC. It encodes CASSSGGTGMNGYTF. The whole variable domain, filled in from reference TRBV7-3 and TRBJ1-2, reads GAGVSQTPSNKVTEKGKYVELRCDPISGHTALYWYRQSLGQGPEFLIYFQGTGAADDSGLPNDRFFAVRPEGSVSTLKIQRTERGDSAVYLCASSSGGTGMNGYTFGSGTRLTVV.

This rearrangement joins TRBV5-1 to TRBJ1-2, with unresolved D. Per germline, CDR1 SGHRS and CDR2 YFSETQ. This CDR3 has 15 amino acids. V was clipped by 4 bases and J by 4 bases, with 17 bases between them. The CDR3 DNA reads TGCGCCAGCAGCGTCGACGGAGCCACCTCCTATGGCTACACCTTC. Its translation is CASSVDGATSYGYTF.

The genes are TRBV19 and TRBJ2-3; D is perhaps TRBD2 (6 bases). The V gene's germline CDR1 is LNHDA and CDR2 SQIVND (reference sequence). This CDR3 has 14 residues. V gave up 6 bases and J gave up 3 bases, with 13 bases separating them. The CDR3 DNA follows: TGTGCCAGTAGCGGGACCCGGGGGACAGATACGCAGTATTTT. It is translated as CASSGTRGTDTQYF.

V gene TRBV9 combines with J gene TRBJ1-2; 7 nucleotides match TRBD1. Germline V gene lookup returns CDR1 SGDLS and CDR2 YYNGEE. Trimming removed 3 bases from V and 4 bases from J; junction bases left unmatched: 9. This CDR3 has 15 residues. The CDR3 loop reads CASSAITGVSYGYTF. DNA of the CDR3: TGTGCCAGCAGCGCTATTACAGGGGTGTCCTATGGCTACACCTTC.

V gene TRBV29-1 combines with J gene TRBJ1-2; 12 nucleotides align to TRBD1. Germline assignment: CDR1 SQVTM and CDR2 ANQGSEA. CDR3 length: 13 amino acids. V was clipped by 3 bases and J by 7 bases; unmatched bases: 3. The CDR3 here is CSVDGTGGPGYTF. Written as DNA, the CDR3 is TGCAGCGTTGATGGGACAGGGGGCCCTGGCTACACCTTC.

The V gene is TRBV10-3, the J gene TRBJ1-2, with D tentatively TRBD1 (5 bases). Trimming shortened V by 4 bases and J by 5 bases, and 20 bases separated the two germline ends. Germline CDR1 and CDR2: ENHRY and SYGVKD. The CDR3 loop spans 16 amino acids. CDR3 protein: CAISVGGEALFYGYTF. In DNA, the CDR3 is TGTGCCATCAGTGTGGGAGGGGAGGCACTCTTTTATGGCTACACCTTC.

The chain employs TRBV19 and TRBJ1-5; a possible D gene is TRBD1 (5 bases). The CDR3 covers 14 residues. Between the trimmed V and J ends, which lost 1 base and 8 bases, there was a span of 12 bases. In germline, CDR1 is LNHDA, CDR2 SQIVND (reference sequence). CDR3 coding DNA: TGTGCCAGTAGTATAGGCGGGGAGGGGAAGCCCCAGCATTTT. Translating gives CASSIGGEGKPQHF.

The chain combines TRBV4-2 with TRBJ2-3, with D possibly matching TRBD1 (6 bases). The CDR3 covers 16 residues. Trimming shortened V by 7 bases and J by 4 bases, and 21 bases separated the two germline ends. CDR1 is LGHNA and CDR2 is YNFKEQ in the germline V gene. DNA of the CDR3: TGTGCCAGCAAACAGGGCCTTACGACACCTCCAGATACGCAGTATTTT. Its translation: CASKQGLTTPPDTQYF.

The CDR3 DNA is TGTGCCACGCGAAGGGGGGGGGCGGCATACGAGCAGTACTTC. Protein sequence: CATRRGGAAYEQYF. The J gene is TRBJ2-7, the V gene TRBV10-3, with D maybe TRBD2 (7 bases). Between the trimmed V and J ends, which lost 10 bases and 4 bases, there was a span of 20 bases. The CDR3 loop spans 14 amino acids. Germline assignment: CDR1 ENHRY and CDR2 SYGVKD.

This clone was observed a single time. This chain joins TRBV20-1 and TRBJ2-1, with TRBD2 identical over 11 bases. Trimming cost V 3 bases and J 5 bases; bases outside gene matches: 6. CDR1 is DFQATT and CDR2 is SNEGSKA in the germline V gene (reference sequence). This CDR3 contains 15 residues. The CDR3: CSASELAGANNEQFF. The CDR3 DNA reads TGCAGTGCTAGTGAACTAGCGGGGGCTAACAATGAGCAGTTCTTC.

V and J are TRBV18 and TRBJ2-7, with a weak D call TRBD1 (5 bases). CDR1 is KGHSH, CDR2 LQKENI, per germline. This CDR3 spans 16 amino acids. V lost 3 bases and J lost 4, with 19 bases in between. The CDR3 nucleotides read TGTGCCAGCTCACCGGAAAAAACAGGAATTCATTACGAGCAGTACTTC. Protein: CASSPEKTGIHYEQYF. The entire variable domain, with the rest obtained from reference TRBV18 and TRBJ2-7, is as follows: NAGVMQNPRHLVRRRGQEARLRCSPMKGHSHVYWYRQLPEEGLKFMVYLQKENIIDESGMPKERFSAEFPKEGPSILRIQQVVRGDSAAYFCASSPEKTGIHYEQYFGPGTRLTVT.

This chain joins TRBV3-1 (or the pseudogene TRBV3-2) and TRBJ1-2, with a weak D call TRBD1 (5 bases). Germline V gene lookup returns CDR1 LGHDT and CDR2 YNNKEL (reference sequence). V was trimmed by 4 bases and J by 0 bases, leaving 21 bases between them. The CDR3 consists of 18 residues. In DNA form, the CDR3 reads TGTGCCAGCAGCCTCCTCTCATTAACGCGGGACCCTAACTATGGCTACACCTTC. Its protein product is CASSLLSLTRDPNYGYTF.

CDR3 DNA: TGTGCCAGCAGCTTTCCAGGGGCCAACACTGAAGCTTTCTTT. Translation gives CASSFPGANTEAFF. The chain couples TRBV11-1 to TRBJ1-1; D may be TRBD1 (6 bases). CDR1 and CDR2 from the germline V gene are SGHAT and FQDESV (reference sequence). The V end lost 3 bases, the J end lost 2 bases, and 10 bases lay between the germline ends. The CDR3 consists of 14 residues.

This chain uses TRBV9 with TRBJ1-2; no firm D call. V lost 4 bases, J lost 6 bases, and 16 bases lay in between. Germline V CDR1 and CDR2: SGDLS, YYNGEE. This CDR3 region has 14 residues. In nucleotides, the CDR3 is TGTGCCAGCAGCTCGCTTTTCGGCGGGAATGGCTACACCTTC. Protein: CASSSLFGGNGYTF.